This T cell receptor (beta chain) was identified in a study of cytomegalovirus exposure and HLA in healthy donors. The primer mix had 60 Vbeta and 13 Jbeta primers. The table came from immunoSEQ multiplex PCR; TCRdb's copy has only in-frame clones and leaves some out. The table lists about 25,000 clones, 70% of them singletons. V lost 6 bases to trimming and J lost 3 bases; unmatched junction nucleotides: 6. The CDR3 covers 15 residues. Germline V gene lookup returns CDR1 MGHDK and CDR2 SYGVNS. The receptor was isolated from a woman in her fifties or sixties in good health and CMV-seronegative. Material for sequencing was PBMCs. The chain is built from TRBV25-1 and TRBJ1-5; TRBD1 agrees at 9 bases. The CDR3 region has the DNA TGTGCCAGCAGCGGACAGGGGAATACCAATCAGCCCCAGCATTTT. This translates into CASSGQGNTNQPQHF.